This T cell receptor beta chain comes out of a study of graft-versus-host responses after intestinal transplantation. Study-wide background: Isolated intestinal, liver-intestinal, or multivisceral transplants had been given to the recipients. Study-wide findings and caveats: Allografts carried high graft-versus-host to host-versus-graft clonal ratios in patients having graft-donor T cell macrochimerism. GvH clones were identified in recipient marrow, with some first appearing in ileum or blood. Levels of circulating GvH clones at their peak were associated with early post-transplant HvG declines.

Method: immunoSEQ multiplex PCR; TCRdb's copy keeps in-frame clones and lacks some. The table has about 40,000 clones, roughly 96% seen once; the top ten hold 0.45% to 0.65%. This clone showed up just a few times. Its target is unknown. Other nucleotide sequences in the sample specify the same CDR3. The sample was unstimulated CD8+ T cells sorted from spleen or lymph node cells, taken before transplant. This TCR derives from a human donor who was the organ donor for an intestinal transplant.

This CDR3 is CASSLSAGGVTGELFF. CDR3 nucleotides: TGTGCCAGCAGTTTATCAGCAGGGGGGGTTACCGGGGAGCTGTTTTTT. The genes are TRBV27 and TRBJ2-2, with D perhaps TRBD1 or TRBD2 (7 bases each). Trimming stripped 0 bases from V and 5 bases from J, with 13 bases between. The CDR3 length is 16 residues. Germline loops: CDR1 MNHEY, CDR2 SMNVEV (reference sequence).